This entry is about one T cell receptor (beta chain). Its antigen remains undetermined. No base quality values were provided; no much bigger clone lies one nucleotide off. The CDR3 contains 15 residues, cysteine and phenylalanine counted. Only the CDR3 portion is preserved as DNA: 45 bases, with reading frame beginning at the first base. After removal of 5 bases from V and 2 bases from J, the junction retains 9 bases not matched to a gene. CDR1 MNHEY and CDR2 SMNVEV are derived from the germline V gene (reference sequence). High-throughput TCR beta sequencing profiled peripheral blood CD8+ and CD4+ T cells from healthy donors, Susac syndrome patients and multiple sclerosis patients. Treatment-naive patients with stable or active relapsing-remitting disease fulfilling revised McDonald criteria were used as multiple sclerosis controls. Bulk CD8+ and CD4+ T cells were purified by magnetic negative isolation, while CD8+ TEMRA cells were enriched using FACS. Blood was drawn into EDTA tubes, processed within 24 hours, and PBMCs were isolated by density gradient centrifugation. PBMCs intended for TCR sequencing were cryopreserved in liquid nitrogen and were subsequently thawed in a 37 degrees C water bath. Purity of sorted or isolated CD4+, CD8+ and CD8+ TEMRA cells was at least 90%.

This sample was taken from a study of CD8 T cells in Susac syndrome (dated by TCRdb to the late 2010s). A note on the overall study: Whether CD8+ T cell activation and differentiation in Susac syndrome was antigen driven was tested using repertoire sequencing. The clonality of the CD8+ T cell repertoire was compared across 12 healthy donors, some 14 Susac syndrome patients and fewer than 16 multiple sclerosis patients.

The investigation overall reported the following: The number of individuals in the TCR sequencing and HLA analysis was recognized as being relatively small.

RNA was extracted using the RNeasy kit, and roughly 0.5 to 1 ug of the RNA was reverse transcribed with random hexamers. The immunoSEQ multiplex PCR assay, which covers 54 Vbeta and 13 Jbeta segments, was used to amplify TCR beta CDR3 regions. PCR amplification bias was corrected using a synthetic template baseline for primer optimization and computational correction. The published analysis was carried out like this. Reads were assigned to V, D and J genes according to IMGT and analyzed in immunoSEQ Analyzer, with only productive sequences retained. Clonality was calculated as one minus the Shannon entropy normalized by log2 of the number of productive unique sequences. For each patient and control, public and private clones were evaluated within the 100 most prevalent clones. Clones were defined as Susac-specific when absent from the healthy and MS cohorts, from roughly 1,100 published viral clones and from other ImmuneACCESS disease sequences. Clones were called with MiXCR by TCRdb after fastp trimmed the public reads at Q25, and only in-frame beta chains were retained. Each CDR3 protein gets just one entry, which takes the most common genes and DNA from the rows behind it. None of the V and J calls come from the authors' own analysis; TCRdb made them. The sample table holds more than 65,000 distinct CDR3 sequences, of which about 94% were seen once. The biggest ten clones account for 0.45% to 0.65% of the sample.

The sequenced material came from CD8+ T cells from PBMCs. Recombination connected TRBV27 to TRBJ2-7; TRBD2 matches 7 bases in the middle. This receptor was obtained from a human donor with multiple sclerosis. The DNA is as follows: TGTGCCAGCAGTCTTAGCGGGCTTAATCCCTACGAGCAGTACTTC. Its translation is CASSLSGLNPYEQYF.